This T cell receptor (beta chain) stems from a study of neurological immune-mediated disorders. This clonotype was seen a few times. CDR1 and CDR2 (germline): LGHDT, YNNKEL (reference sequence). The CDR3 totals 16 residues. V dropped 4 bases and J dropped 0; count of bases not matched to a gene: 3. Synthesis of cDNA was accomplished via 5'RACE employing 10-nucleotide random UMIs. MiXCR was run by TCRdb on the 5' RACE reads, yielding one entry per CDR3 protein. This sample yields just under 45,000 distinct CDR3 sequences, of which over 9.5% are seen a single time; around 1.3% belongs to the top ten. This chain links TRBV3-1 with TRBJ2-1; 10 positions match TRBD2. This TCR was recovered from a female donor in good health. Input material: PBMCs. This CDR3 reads CASSRRLAGSYNEQFF. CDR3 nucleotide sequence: TGTGCCAGCAGCCGCCGACTAGCGGGCTCCTACAATGAGCAGTTCTTC.